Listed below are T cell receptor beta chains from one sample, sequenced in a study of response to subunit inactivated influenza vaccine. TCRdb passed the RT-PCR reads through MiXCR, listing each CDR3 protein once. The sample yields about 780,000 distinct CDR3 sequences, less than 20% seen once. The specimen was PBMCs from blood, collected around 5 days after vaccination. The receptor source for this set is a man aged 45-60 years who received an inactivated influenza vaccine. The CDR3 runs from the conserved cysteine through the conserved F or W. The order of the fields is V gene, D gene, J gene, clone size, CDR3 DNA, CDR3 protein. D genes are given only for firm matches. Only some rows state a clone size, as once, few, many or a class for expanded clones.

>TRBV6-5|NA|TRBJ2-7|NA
TGTGCCAGCAGTTACCGCTGGAGGACGGGGGAGCAGTACTTC
CASSYRWRTGEQYF
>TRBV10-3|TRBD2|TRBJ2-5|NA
TGTGCCATCAGTAGCGGGAGCGTTGAGACCCAGTACTTC
CAISSGSVETQYF
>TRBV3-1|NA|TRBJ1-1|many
TGTGCCAGCAGCCCCTATATGAACACTGAAGCTTTCTTT
CASSPYMNTEAFF
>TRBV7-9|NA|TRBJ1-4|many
TGTGCCAGCAGCCGAATGTTTCAAAGCCGGGGCGAAAAACTGTTTTTT
CASSRMFQSRGEKLFF
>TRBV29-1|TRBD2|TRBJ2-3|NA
TGCAGCGTTGTTGGGACTAGCGGAACCATCGGGTCCGATACGCAGTATTTT
CSVVGTSGTIGSDTQYF
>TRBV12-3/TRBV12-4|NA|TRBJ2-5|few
TGTGCCAGCAGTGGGACGTACGGGGGGACCCAGTACTTC
CASSGTYGGTQYF
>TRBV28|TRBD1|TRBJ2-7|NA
TGTGCCAGCAGTCCCAGGACAGGGGGAAGCCGCGAGCAGTACTTC
CASSPRTGGSREQYF
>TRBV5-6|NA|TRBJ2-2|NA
TGTGCCAGCAGCAAGGCCAGAGGAGCCGGGGAGCTGTTTTTT
CASSKARGAGELFF
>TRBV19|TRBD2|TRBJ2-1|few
TGTGCCAGTAGTATGGCTGCGACTAGCGGGCACAATGAGCAGTTCTTC
CASSMAATSGHNEQFF
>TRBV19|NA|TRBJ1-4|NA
TGTGCCAGTAGTCGCGAGACAGGTCCGGTTTTTTTT
CASSRETGPVFF
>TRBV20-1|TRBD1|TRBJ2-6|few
TGCAGTGCCGGGACAGGGGTGGGGGCCAACGTCCTGACTTTC
CSAGTGVGANVLTF
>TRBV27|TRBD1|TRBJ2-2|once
TGTGCCAGCAGTTTATCGACAGGGGATTGGAACACCGGGGAGCTGTTTTTT
CASSLSTGDWNTGELFF
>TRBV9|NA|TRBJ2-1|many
TGTGCCAGCAGCCAAACCACGAGCTCCTACAATGAGCAGTTCTTC
CASSQTTSSYNEQFF
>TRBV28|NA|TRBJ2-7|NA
TGTGCTAGCACGCGACTAGTGGGGCTGGGAGAGCAGTACTTC
CASTRLVGLGEQYF
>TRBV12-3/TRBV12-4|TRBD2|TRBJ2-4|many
TGTGCCAGCAGCCGTATTGTCCGGGGGGAACTTCAGTACTTC
CASSRIVRGELQYF
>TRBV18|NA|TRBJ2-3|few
TGTGCCAGCTCACCACCGCCCCGCGGGGGCTACACAGATACGCAGTATTTT
CASSPPPRGGYTDTQYF
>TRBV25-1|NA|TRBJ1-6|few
TGTGCCAGCAGTGAATGGCGTGGGGATAATTCACCCCTCCACTTT
CASSEWRGDNSPLHF
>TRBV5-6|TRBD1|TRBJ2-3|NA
TGTGCCAGCAGGTTGGAACAGGGGTGGACAGATACGCAGTATTTT
CASRLEQGWTDTQYF
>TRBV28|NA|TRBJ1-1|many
TGTGCCAGCAGTTTATGGAGGTACCCCATGAACACTGAAGCTTTCTTT
CASSLWRYPMNTEAFF
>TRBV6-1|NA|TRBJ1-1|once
TGTGCCAGCGGAACAAGACAGGTTGTGAACACTGAAGCTTTCTTT
CASGTRQVVNTEAFF
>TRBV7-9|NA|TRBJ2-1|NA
TGTGCCAGCAGTTTACCGGGACAGCGGGTTGAGCAGTTCTTC
CASSLPGQRVEQFF
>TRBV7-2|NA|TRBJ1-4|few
TGTGCCAGCAGCTTAGGAGGGGTTGCAACTAATGAAAAACTGTTTTTT
CASSLGGVATNEKLFF
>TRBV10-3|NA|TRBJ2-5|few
TGTGCCATCAGTCTTCGGGGAGAGACCCAGTACTTC
CAISLRGETQYF
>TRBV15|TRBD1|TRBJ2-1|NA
TGTGCCACCAGCCCTAGGGACAGGGGGTCCTACAATGAGCAGTTCTTC
CATSPRDRGSYNEQFF
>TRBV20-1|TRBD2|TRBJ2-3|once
TGCAGTGCCAAACACCTTAGCGGGAGGGCCACAGATACGCAGTATTTT
CSAKHLSGRATDTQYF
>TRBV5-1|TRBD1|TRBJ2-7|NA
TGCGCCAGCAGCTTGATAGGGACAGCTTACGAGCAGTACTTC
CASSLIGTAYEQYF
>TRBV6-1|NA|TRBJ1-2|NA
TGTGCCAGCGCAGGGCTTGGCTATGGCTACACCTTC
CASAGLGYGYTF
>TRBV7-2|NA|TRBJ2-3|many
TGTGCCAGCAGCTCACTAAAAGATACGCAGTATTTT
CASSSLKDTQYF